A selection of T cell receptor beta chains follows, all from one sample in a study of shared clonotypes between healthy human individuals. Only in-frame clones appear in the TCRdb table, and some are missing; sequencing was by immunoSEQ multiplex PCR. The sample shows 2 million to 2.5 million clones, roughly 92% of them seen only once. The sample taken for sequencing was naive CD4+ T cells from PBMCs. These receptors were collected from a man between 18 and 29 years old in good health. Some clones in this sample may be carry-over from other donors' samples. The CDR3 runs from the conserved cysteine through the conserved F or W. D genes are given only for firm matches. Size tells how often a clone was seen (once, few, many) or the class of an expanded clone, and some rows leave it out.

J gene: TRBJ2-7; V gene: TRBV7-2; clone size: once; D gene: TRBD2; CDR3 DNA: TGTGCCAGCAGCTTAGGACTGGGACTAGCGAGCGCCTACGAGCAGTACTTC; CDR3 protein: CASSLGLGLASAYEQYF
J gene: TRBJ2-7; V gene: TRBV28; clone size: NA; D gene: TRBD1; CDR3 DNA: TGTGCCAGCAGTCACCGGGACAGGGCCGGTTACGAGCAGTACTTC; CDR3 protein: CASSHRDRAGYEQYF
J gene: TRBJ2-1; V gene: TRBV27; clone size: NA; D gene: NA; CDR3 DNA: TGTGCCAGCCGGGCGGGCTCCTACAATGAGCAGTTCTTC; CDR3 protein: CASRAGSYNEQFF
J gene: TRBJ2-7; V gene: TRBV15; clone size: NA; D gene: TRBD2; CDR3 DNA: TGTGCCACCACCCTTAGCGGGGGAACCTACGAGCAGTACTTC; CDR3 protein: CATTLSGGTYEQYF
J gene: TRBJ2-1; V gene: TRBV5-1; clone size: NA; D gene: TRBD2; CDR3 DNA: TGCGCCAGCAGCCCTCTAGCGGGAGGCGATGAGCAGTTCTTC; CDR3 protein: CASSPLAGGDEQFF
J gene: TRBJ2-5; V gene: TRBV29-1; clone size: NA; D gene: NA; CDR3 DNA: TGCAGCGTTCGAGGGGTGATCCAAGAGACCCAGTACTTC; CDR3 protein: CSVRGVIQETQYF
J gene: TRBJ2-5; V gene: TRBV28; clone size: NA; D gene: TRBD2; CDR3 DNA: TGTGCCAGCAACTCCCTTCTAGCGGGAGAGCAAGAGACCCAGTACTTC; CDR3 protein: CASNSLLAGEQETQYF
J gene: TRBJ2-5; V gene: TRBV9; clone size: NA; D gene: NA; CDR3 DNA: TGTGCCAGCAGCGTAAGTCTGATAAGGGGAGAGACCCAGTACTTC; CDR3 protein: CASSVSLIRGETQYF
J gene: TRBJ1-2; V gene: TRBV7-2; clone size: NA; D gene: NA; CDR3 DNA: TGTGCCAGCAGCTTAGCGGGCGGAGGAGGCTACACCTTC; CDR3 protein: CASSLAGGGGYTF
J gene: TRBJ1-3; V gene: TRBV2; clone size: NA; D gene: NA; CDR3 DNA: TGTGCCAGCAATGGGCTGGTCCCTAGCTCTGGAAACACCATATATTTT; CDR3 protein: CASNGLVPSSGNTIYF
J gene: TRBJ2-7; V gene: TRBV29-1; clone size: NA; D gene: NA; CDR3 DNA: TGCAGCGTTGCCGGCTTCGGCGGCTCCTACGAGCAGTACTTC; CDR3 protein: CSVAGFGGSYEQYF
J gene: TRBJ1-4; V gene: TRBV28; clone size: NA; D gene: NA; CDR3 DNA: TGTGCCAGCACCCCGGTGGACGGACGAAAACTGTTTTTT; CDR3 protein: CASTPVDGRKLFF
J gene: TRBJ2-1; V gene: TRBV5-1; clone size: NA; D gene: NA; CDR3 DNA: TGCGCCAGCAGCTTGGAAGGGGGTTACAATGAGCAGTTCTTC; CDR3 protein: CASSLEGGYNEQFF
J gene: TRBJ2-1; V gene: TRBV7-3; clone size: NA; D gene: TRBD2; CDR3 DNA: TGTGCCAGCAGCCGTAGCGGGGGCGTCTACAATGAGCAGTTCTTC; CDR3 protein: CASSRSGGVYNEQFF
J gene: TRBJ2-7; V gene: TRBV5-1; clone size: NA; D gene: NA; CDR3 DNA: TGCGCCAGCAGCCCTCCCGGCTCCTCCTACGAGCAGTACTTC; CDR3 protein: CASSPPGSSYEQYF
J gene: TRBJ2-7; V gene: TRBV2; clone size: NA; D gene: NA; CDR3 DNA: TGTGCCAGCCGAAGACAGAACTACGAGCAGTACTTC; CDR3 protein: CASRRQNYEQYF
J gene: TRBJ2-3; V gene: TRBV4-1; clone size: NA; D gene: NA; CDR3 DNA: TGCGCCAGCAGCCCCACCCTTGGAATAGCTCGGAGCACAGATACGCAGTATTTT; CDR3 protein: CASSPTLGIARSTDTQYF
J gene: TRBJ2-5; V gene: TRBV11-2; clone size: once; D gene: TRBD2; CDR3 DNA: TGTGCCAGCAGCTCCCCTGGGGGGCTAGCGGGAACCAGTCAAGAGACCCAGTACTTC; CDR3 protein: CASSSPGGLAGTSQETQYF
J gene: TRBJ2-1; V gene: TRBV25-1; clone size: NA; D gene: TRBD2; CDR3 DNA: TGTGCCAGCAGAGTAGCGGGAACCTACAATGAGCAGTTCTTC; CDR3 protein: CASRVAGTYNEQFF
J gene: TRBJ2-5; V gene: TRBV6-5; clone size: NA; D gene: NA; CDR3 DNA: TGTGCCAGCAGTTACCGGGGAAGAGAGACCCAGTACTTC; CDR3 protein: CASSYRGRETQYF
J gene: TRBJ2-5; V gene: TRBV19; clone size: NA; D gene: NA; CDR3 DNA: TGTGCCAGTAGTACCGGGTTGAAGACCCAGTACTTC; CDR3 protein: CASSTGLKTQYF
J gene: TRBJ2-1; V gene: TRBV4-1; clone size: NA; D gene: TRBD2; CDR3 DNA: TGCGCCAGCAGCCAGGGGACTACCCGGGCTTACAATGAGCAGTTCTTC; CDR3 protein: CASSQGTTRAYNEQFF
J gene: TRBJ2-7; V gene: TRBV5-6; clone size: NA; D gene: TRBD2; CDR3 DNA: TGTGCCAGCAGCTTGGGACTAGCGGTAACCTACGAGCAGTACTTC; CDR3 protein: CASSLGLAVTYEQYF
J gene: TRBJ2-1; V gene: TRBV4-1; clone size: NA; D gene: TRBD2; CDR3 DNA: TGCGCCAGCAGCCAAGATACTAGCGGGAGGGCCGTCAATGAGCAGTTCTTC; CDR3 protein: CASSQDTSGRAVNEQFF
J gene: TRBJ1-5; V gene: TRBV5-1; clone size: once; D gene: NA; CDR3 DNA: TGCGCCAGCAGCCTCGGGGAGCTGGGTCAGCCCCAGCATTTT; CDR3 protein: CASSLGELGQPQHF
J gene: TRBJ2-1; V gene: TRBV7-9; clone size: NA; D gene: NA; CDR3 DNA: TGTGCCAGCAGCAGCCGATTTGGGCGGTTAAACGATGAGCAGTTCTTC; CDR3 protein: CASSSRFGRLNDEQFF
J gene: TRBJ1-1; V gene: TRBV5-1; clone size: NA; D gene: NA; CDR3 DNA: TGCGCCAGCAGCTTGGTAGGTTCAGCGAACACTGAAGCTTTCTTT; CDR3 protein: CASSLVGSANTEAFF
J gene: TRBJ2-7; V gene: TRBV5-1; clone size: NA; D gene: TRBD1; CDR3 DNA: TGCGCCAGCAGCGTGACAGGGATGAACTACGAGCAGTACTTC; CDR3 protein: CASSVTGMNYEQYF
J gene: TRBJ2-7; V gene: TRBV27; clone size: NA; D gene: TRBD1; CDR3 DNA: TGTGCCAGCAGTCAAAACGGCCTGGGACAGCAAACCTACGAGCAGTACTTC; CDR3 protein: CASSQNGLGQQTYEQYF
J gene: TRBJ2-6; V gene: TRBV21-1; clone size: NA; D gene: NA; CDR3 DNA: TGTGCCAGCAGCAAACCCAGGGCCGAATCCTCTGGGGCCAACGTCCTGACTTTC; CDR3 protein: CASSKPRAESSGANVLTF
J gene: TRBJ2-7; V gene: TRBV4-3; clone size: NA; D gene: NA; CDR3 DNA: TGCGCCAGCAGCCAAGATCCAGCGGCCTTCTACGAGCAGTACTTC; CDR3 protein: CASSQDPAAFYEQYF
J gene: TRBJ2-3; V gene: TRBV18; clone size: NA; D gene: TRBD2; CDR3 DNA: TGTGCCAGCTCATCCGCCACTAGCGGGAGCACAGATACGCAGTATTTT; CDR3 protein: CASSSATSGSTDTQYF
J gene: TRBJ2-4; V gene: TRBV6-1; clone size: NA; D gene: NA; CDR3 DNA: TGTGCCAGCAGACAGGGCCTAGCCAAAAACATTCAGTACTTC; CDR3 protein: CASRQGLAKNIQYF
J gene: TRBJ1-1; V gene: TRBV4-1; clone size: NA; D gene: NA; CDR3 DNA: TGCGCCAGCAGCCAAGAAGCCGTAGGGGCTTTCTTT; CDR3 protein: CASSQEAVGAFF
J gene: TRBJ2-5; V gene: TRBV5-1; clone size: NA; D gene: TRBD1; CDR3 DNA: TGCGCCAGCAGCTTGGAGGGACAGGGAATGGAGACCCAGTACTTC; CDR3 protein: CASSLEGQGMETQYF
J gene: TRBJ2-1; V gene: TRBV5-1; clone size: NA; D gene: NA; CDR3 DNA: TGCGCCAGCAGCTTAACAGACAGGACCAATGAGCAGTTCTTC; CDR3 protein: CASSLTDRTNEQFF
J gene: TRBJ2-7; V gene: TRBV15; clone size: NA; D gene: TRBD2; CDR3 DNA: TGTGCCACCAGCAGATTAGCGGGAGTCGCCTACGAGCAGTACTTC; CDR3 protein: CATSRLAGVAYEQYF
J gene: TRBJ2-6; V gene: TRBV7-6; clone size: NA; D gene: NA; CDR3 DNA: TGTGCCAGCAGTTCACCGAGCTCAGGGGCCAACGTCCTGACTTTC; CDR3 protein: CASSSPSSGANVLTF
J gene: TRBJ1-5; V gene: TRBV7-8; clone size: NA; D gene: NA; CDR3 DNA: TGTGCCAGCAGCTTAGAAGTCAACGGTCAGCCCCAGCATTTT; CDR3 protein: CASSLEVNGQPQHF
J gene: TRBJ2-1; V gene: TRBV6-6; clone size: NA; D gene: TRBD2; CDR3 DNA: TGTGCCAGCAGTTACGGTAGCGGGAGCTCCTACAATGAGCAGTTCTTC; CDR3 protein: CASSYGSGSSYNEQFF
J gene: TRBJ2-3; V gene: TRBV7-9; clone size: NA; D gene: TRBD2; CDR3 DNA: TGTGCCAGCAGCGAGGGACTAGCGGGACCCACAGATACGCAGTATTTT; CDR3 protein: CASSEGLAGPTDTQYF
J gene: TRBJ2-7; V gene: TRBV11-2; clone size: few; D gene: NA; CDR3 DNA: TGTGCCAGCAGCTTATCCTCGGGGCTCGAGCAGTACTTC; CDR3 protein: CASSLSSGLEQYF
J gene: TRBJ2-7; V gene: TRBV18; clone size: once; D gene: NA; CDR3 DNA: TGTGCCAGCTCACCAAGGGCACAACTCCCCTACGAGCAGTACTTC; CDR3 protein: CASSPRAQLPYEQYF
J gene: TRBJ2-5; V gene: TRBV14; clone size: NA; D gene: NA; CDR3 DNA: TGTGCCAGCAGCCAAAAATTCAGGTACCAAGAGACCCAGTACTTC; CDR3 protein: CASSQKFRYQETQYF
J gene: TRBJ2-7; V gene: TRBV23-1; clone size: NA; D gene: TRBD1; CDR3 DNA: TGCGCCAGCAGCCCTGAACCTTACTCCTCCCAGGGGGACGACGGGGAGCAGTACTTC; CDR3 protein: CASSPEPYSSQGDDGEQYF
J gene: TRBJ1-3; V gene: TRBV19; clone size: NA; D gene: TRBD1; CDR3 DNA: TGTGCCAGTAGTCCTCTGGGACAGGCCTCTGGAAACACCATATATTTT; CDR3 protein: CASSPLGQASGNTIYF
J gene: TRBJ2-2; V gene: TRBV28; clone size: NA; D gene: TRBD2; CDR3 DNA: TGTGCCAGCAGTTCAATCGGGACTAGCGGGAGTAAGGGGACCGGGGAGCTGTTTTTT; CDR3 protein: CASSSIGTSGSKGTGELFF
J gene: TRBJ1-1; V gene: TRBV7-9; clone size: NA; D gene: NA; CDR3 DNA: TGTGCCAGCAGCTTAGCGGTGCGTAACACTGAAGCTTTCTTT; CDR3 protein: CASSLAVRNTEAFF
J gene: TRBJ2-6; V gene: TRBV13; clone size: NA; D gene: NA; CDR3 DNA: TGTGCCAGCAGCTTAGTTTTGGACTCTGGGGCCAACGTCCTGACTTTC; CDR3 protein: CASSLVLDSGANVLTF
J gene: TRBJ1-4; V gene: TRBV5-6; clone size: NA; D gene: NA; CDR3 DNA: TGTGCCAGCAGCCAATTTGAAAAACTGTTTTTT; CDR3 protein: CASSQFEKLFF
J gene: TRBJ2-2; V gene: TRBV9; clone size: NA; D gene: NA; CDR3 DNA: TGTGCCAGCAGCGTAGATCCTCGGGGCACCGGGGAGCTGTTTTTT; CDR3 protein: CASSVDPRGTGELFF
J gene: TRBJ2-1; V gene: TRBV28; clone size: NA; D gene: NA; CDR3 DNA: TGTGCCAGCAGTTCGACAGGCCTAGAAAGTCCCGATGAGCAGTTCTTC; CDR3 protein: CASSSTGLESPDEQFF
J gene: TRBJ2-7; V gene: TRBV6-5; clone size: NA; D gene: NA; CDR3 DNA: TGTGCCAGCAGTTACTCTACCACTACCTCCTACGAGCAGTACTTC; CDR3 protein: CASSYSTTTSYEQYF
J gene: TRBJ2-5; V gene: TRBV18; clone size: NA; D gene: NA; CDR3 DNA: TGTGCCAGCTCACCACGACAGACCCAAGAGACCCAGTACTTC; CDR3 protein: CASSPRQTQETQYF
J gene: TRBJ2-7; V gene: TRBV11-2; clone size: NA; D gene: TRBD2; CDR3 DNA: TGTGCCAGCAGCTTTCTTCTGGCCGGGACTATCTCCTACGAGCAGTACTTC; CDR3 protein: CASSFLLAGTISYEQYF
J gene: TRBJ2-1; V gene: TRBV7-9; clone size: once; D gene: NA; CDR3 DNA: TGTGCCAGCAGCTCTTCGGGACTGTCCTACAATGAGCAGTTCTTC; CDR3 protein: CASSSSGLSYNEQFF
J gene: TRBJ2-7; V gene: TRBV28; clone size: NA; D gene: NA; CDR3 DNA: TGTGCCAGCAGTTTATTCCCTCACGAGCAGTACTTC; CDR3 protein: CASSLFPHEQYF
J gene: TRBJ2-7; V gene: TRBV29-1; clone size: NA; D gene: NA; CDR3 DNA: TGCAGCGTTGGATGGGGACCTGACGAGCAGTACTTC; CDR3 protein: CSVGWGPDEQYF
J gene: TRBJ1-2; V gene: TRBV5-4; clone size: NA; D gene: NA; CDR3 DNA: TGTGCCAGCAGCTTGGTCGGCAGTGGGGCAGAGGGCTACACCTTC; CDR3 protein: CASSLVGSGAEGYTF
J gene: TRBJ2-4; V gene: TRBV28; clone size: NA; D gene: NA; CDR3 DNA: TGTGCCAGCAGTTTGCGGTCATCCAAAAACATTCAGTACTTC; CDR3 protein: CASSLRSSKNIQYF